This TCR beta chain was sequenced for a study of yellow fever vaccine responses in identical twins. TCRdb reanalysed the RT-PCR reads using MiXCR and keeps one entry per CDR3 protein. The table includes 30,000 to 40,000 distinct CDR3 sequences, more than 50% detected once. Germline-derived CDR1 and CDR2 are SGHRS and YFSETQ. This CDR3 is built from 12 residues. The V gene lost 0 bases and the J gene lost 5 bases, with 6 bases spanning the gap. Notes on this clonotype: Its antigen is still unknown.

General study findings and limits: Reportedly, the response of twins' T cells to the vaccine seemed partly convergent, partly personalized.

The sample here was T cells from blood (PBMCs), unsorted or a sorted subset (not recorded which), taken before or after yellow fever vaccination (not recorded which). This clonotype originated in a woman aged 18-29 years who received the yellow fever vaccine. The genes are TRBV5-1 and TRBJ2-7; D is unclear. The CDR3 region has the DNA TGCGCCAGCAGCTTGGAGGCGGACGAGCAGTACGTC. Translation: CASSLEADEQYV.